The T cell receptor (beta chain) under discussion was sequenced for a study of PD-1 blockade in mismatch repair-deficient tumors. Study observations and caveats: Tumor-resident clones, often absent from pretreatment blood, expanded after pembrolizumab and then contracted.

The assay was immunoSEQ multiplex PCR, and TCRdb's table has in-frame clones only and misses some. The sample contains tens of thousands of clones, approximately 80% of which appear only once. CDR1 and CDR2 (germline): SGHTA, FQGNSA. The V and J ends lost 2 bases and 2 bases respectively, with 6 bases between them. CDR3 size: 13 residues. Three pembrolizumab responders had their TCRs sequenced. In regard to this clone: The antigen remains unidentified.

The chain couples TRBV7-2 to TRBJ1-1, with D unresolved. The sample in question was peripheral blood, obtained 44 weeks after starting pembrolizumab. This TCR derives from an adult with mismatch repair-deficient cancer. This CDR3 reads CASSLLTNTEAFF. The DNA for the CDR3 is TGTGCCAGCAGCTTATTGACTAACACTGAAGCTTTCTTT. Combining the CDR3 with reference TRBV7-2 and TRBJ1-1 gives the whole variable domain GAGVSQSPSNKVTEKGKDVELRCDPISGHTALYWYRQSLGQGLEFLIYFQGNSAPDKSGLPSDRFSAERTGGSVSTLTIQRTQQEDSAVYLCASSLLTNTEAFFGQGTRLTVV.